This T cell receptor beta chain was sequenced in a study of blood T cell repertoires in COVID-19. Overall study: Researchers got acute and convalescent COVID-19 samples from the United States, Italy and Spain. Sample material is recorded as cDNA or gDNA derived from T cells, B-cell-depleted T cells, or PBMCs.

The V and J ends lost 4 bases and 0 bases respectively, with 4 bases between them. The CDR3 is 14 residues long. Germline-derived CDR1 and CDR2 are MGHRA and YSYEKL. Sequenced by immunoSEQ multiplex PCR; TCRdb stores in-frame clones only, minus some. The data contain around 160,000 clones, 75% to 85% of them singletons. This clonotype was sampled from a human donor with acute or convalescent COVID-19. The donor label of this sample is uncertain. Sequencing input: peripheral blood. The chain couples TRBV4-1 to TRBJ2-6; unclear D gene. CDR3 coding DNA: TGCGCCAGCAGCCCTTCCTCTGGGGCCAACGTCCTGACTTTC. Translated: CASSPSSGANVLTF.